The 30 T cell receptor beta chains reported below all come from one sample, sequenced in a study of blood T cell repertoires in COVID-19. Clones were read by immunoSEQ multiplex PCR, and TCRdb kept only the in-frame ones, dropping some. The repertoire holds under 200,000 clones, more than 70% seen once, with about 6% in the top ten. Sequencing was carried out using PBMCs or T cells enriched from blood (not recorded which). These receptors originate from a man in his forties or fifties with acute COVID-19.

The J gene is TRBJ2-1, the V gene TRBV10-3, with a weak D call TRBD2 (7 bases). Deletions cut 0 bases from V and 6 bases from J, with 15 bases between. The CDR3 covers 16 residues. The germline V gene encodes CDR1 ENHRY and CDR2 SYGVKD. CDR3 DNA: TGTGCCATCAGTGAGTCGGTGCCGGGGGGCGGCAATGAGCAGTTCTTC. It translates to CAISESVPGGGNEQFF.

The V gene is TRBV11-2, the J gene TRBJ1-3; D not certain. Germline CDR1 reads SGHAT; CDR2 reads FQNNGV. There are 16 residues in the CDR3. Trimming cost V 5 bases and J 4 bases, with 18 bases left between them. The DNA for the CDR3 is TGTGCCAGCAGCCAGCGCCTGGGTTCGGAAGGAAACACCATATATTTT. This encodes CASSQRLGSEGNTIYF.

This clone has just one count. The CDR3 sequence is CASSPLGQAITYEQYF. CDR3 nucleotides: TGTGCCAGCAGCCCCCTAGGACAGGCGATAACCTACGAGCAGTACTTC. This chain links TRBV7-9 with TRBJ2-7; 7 bases agree with TRBD1. V lost 5 bases to trimming and J lost 2 bases; unmatched junction nucleotides: 12. Looked up from germline, CDR1 is SEHNR and CDR2 is FQNEAQ (reference sequence). The CDR3 covers 16 residues. The full variable domain, in which reference TRBV7-9 and TRBJ2-7 provide the parts outside the CDR3, is DTGVSQNPRHKITKRGQNVTFRCDPISEHNRLYWYRQTLGQGPEFLTYFQNEAQLEKSRLLSDRFSAERPKGSFSTLEIQRTEQGDSAMYLCASSPLGQAITYEQYFGPGTRLTVT.

CDR3 in amino acids: CASLRGGDTEAFF. Written as DNA, the CDR3 is TGTGCCAGCCTCCGAGGCGGGGACACTGAAGCTTTCTTT. The chain has TRBV18 and TRBJ1-1, with D hard to call. The CDR3 extends over 13 amino acids. V shed 8 bases and J shed 3 bases, with 13 bases lying between them. Germline CDR1 KGHSH, CDR2 LQKENI.

The chain has TRBV7-3 and TRBJ1-2; TRBD1 matches at 7 bases. Per germline, CDR1 SGHTA and CDR2 FQGTGA. V shed 4 bases and J 4 bases; nucleotides not matched to a gene: 6. CDR3 length equals 14 residues. CDR3: CASSSDRFGYGYTF. For the CDR3, the DNA is TGTGCCAGCAGCTCGGACAGGTTCGGCTATGGCTACACCTTC. The complete variable domain, with remaining parts taken from reference TRBV7-3 and TRBJ1-2, reads GAGVSQTPSNKVTEKGKYVELRCDPISGHTALYWYRQSLGQGPEFLIYFQGTGAADDSGLPNDRFFAVRPEGSVSTLKIQRTERGDSAVYLCASSSDRFGYGYTFGSGTRLTVV.

The chain has TRBV6-1 and TRBJ2-7, with 8 bases matching TRBD1. CDR3 length: 14 amino acids. Trimming cost V 1 base and J 7 bases; bases outside gene matches: 6. CDR1 is MNHNS, CDR2 SASEGT, per germline. For the CDR3, the DNA is TGTGCCAGCAGTGAAGACAGGGGGGCGGGGGAGCAGTACTTC. It specifies CASSEDRGAGEQYF.

The CDR3 DNA reads as TGTGCCAGCAGTCTTAACAGGGGGACCGGGGAGCTGTTTTTT. It encodes CASSLNRGTGELFF. The chain employs TRBV6-5 and TRBJ2-2; 8 bases are shared with TRBD1. Losses at the gene ends were 5 bases for V and 5 bases for J; bases not matched to a gene: 4. CDR1 is MNHEY and CDR2 is SVGAGI in the germline V gene. This CDR3 comprises 14 residues.

The chain couples TRBV20-1 to TRBJ2-1; 10 nucleotides agree with TRBD2. In germline, CDR1 is DFQATT, CDR2 SNEGSKA (reference sequence). Trimming cost V 3 bases and J 5 bases; bases outside gene matches: 7. This CDR3 has 15 amino acids. The CDR3 region is CSASKSGRAHNEQFF. DNA of the CDR3: TGCAGTGCTAGTAAAAGCGGGAGGGCCCACAATGAGCAGTTCTTC.

V gene TRBV9 combines with J gene TRBJ2-7; possibly TRBD2 for D (5 bases). CDR1 and CDR2 from the germline V gene are SGDLS and YYNGEE. The CDR3 sequence is 14 residues long. V was cut by 0 bases and J by 6 bases, with 13 bases left in between. The DNA of the CDR3 is TGTGCCAGCAGCGTAGGTGGGGAGCTGGGCGAGCAGTACTTC. This sequence encodes CASSVGGELGEQYF.

The genes are TRBV7-9 and TRBJ2-7; D may be TRBD2 (7 bases). Trimming left V 6 bases short and J 1 base short, with 13 bases between. The CDR3 has 14 residues. Germline CDR1 reads SEHNR; CDR2 reads FQNEAQ (reference sequence). The CDR3 loop reads CASSPGGLSYEQYF. The CDR3 region has the DNA TGTGCCAGCAGTCCCGGGGGGCTTTCCTACGAGCAGTACTTC.

Here the CDR3 reads CASSELLAGGFEQYF. CDR3 nucleotide sequence: TGTGCCAGCAGTGAACTACTAGCGGGAGGTTTCGAGCAGTACTTC. The chain carries TRBV2 and TRBJ2-7; 12 bases are a match to TRBD2. The CDR3 spans 15 residues. Germline CDR1 is SNHLY and CDR2 is FYNNEI. With 2 bases clipped from V and 6 bases from J, the junction kept 5 bases outside the gene matches.

The chain carries TRBV9 and TRBJ1-6; D might be TRBD1 (5 bases). Trimming took 0 bases from V and 7 from J, leaving 14 bases between them. CDR1 and CDR2 from the germline V gene are SGDLS and YYNGEE. This CDR3 is 16 amino acids long. This CDR3 is CASSVEADSINSPLHF. The CDR3 DNA is TGTGCCAGCAGCGTAGAAGCAGACAGTATCAATTCACCCCTCCACTTT. Filled out from reference TRBV9 and TRBJ1-6, the complete variable domain reads DSGVTQTPKHLITATGQRVTLRCSPRSGDLSVYWYQQSLDQGLQFLIQYYNGEERAKGNILERFSAQQFPDLHSELNLSSLELGDSALYFCASSVEADSINSPLHFGNGTRLTVT.

The chain links TRBV24-1 to TRBJ1-1; D gene uncertain. Between the trimmed V and J ends, which lost 12 bases and 10 bases, there was a span of 8 bases. The CDR3 loop spans 8 amino acids. In germline, CDR1 is KGHDR, CDR2 SFDVKD. CDR3 DNA: TGTGCCCCAAAGCGAGCTTTCTTT. Translation gives CAPKRAFF.

The chain uses TRBV18 and TRBJ2-3; 13 bases fit TRBD2. The germline V gene has CDR1 KGHSH and CDR2 LQKENI. V lost 2 bases to trimming and J lost 0 bases; unmatched junction nucleotides: 8. This CDR3 spans 19 amino acids. In DNA form, the CDR3 reads TGTGCCAGCTCACCATTAGGACTAGCGGGAGCACCTAGCACAGATACGCAGTATTTT. Its protein is CASSPLGLAGAPSTDTQYF.

The chain is built from TRBV28 and TRBJ2-2; 8 bases are a match to TRBD2. Germline V lookup: CDR1 MDHEN, CDR2 SYDVKM. Trimming took 6 bases from V and 6 from J; bases not matched to a gene: 12. The CDR3 runs 16 residues. This CDR3 is CASRSSRTSFAGELFF. For the CDR3, the DNA is TGTGCCAGCAGGTCTAGCCGGACTAGCTTTGCCGGGGAGCTGTTTTTT.

V usage is TRBV10-3 and J usage is TRBJ2-5, with TRBD1 identical over 7 bases. After removal of 7 bases from V and 6 bases from J, the junction contained 8 bases not matched to a gene. This CDR3 contains 13 residues. Germline V lookup: CDR1 ENHRY, CDR2 SYGVKD. CDR3 region: CAIMQQGLKTQYF. CDR3 nucleotide sequence: TGTGCCATCATGCAACAGGGGCTTAAGACCCAGTACTTC.

The V gene is TRBV11-2, the J gene TRBJ2-7; tentatively, D is TRBD1 (6 bases). V lost 5 bases, J lost 2 bases, and 10 bases lay in between. This CDR3 has 13 residues. Germline values: CDR1 SGHAT, CDR2 FQNNGV. The CDR3 sequence: CASSRRTAYEQYF. The CDR3 nucleotides read TGTGCCAGCAGCCGAAGGACAGCCTACGAGCAGTACTTC.

The V call is TRBV6-1, the J call TRBJ2-7; TRBD1 agrees at 8 bases. Per germline, CDR1 MNHNS and CDR2 SASEGT. The CDR3 is 16 amino acids. Unmatched junction bases numbered 8, after V lost 3 bases and J lost 1 base. In DNA, the CDR3 is TGTGCCAGCAGTGATGTGGACAGGGAGAGGTCCTACGAGCAGTACTTC. It encodes CASSDVDRERSYEQYF.

The rearrangement links TRBV7-9 to TRBJ1-4; D is uncertain. Per the germline V gene, CDR1 is SEHNR and CDR2 is FQNEAQ (reference sequence). This CDR3 comprises 13 residues. V was cut by 5 bases and J by 13 bases, with 17 bases left in between. The CDR3 reads CASSPEPRSGLFF. As DNA, the CDR3 is TGTGCCAGCAGCCCTGAGCCCCGGAGTGGACTGTTTTTT.

The chain carries TRBV6-2 or TRBV6-3 and TRBJ2-7, with 12 bases identical to TRBD2. Trimming cost V 2 bases and J 5 bases; bases outside gene matches: 10. There are 17 residues in the CDR3. The germline V gene encodes CDR1 MNHEY and CDR2 SVGEGT. In nucleotides, the CDR3 is TGTGCCAGCAGTTACACCGCACGACTAGCGGGAGTCCACGAGCAGTACTTC. Translating gives CASSYTARLAGVHEQYF.

V is TRBV7-3 and J is TRBJ1-1, with 7 bases fitting TRBD1. Per the germline V gene, CDR1 is SGHTA and CDR2 is FQGTGA. Trimming at V came to 4 bases and at J to 7 bases, leaving 12 bases not matched to a gene. The CDR3 sequence is 15 residues long. CDR3 sequence (DNA): TGTGCCAGCAGCTGGGAAACAGGGGTAAAGAGTGAAGCTTTCTTT. Protein product: CASSWETGVKSEAFF.

This clone was found once. The chain combines TRBV9 with TRBJ2-3; tentatively, D is TRBD1 (6 bases). The V end was cut by 3 bases, the J end by 1 base, with 15 bases between. CDR1 SGDLS and CDR2 YYNGEE come from the germline V gene. The CDR3 loop spans 16 amino acids. Here the CDR3 reads CASSASGVGGTDTQYF. CDR3 DNA sequence: TGTGCCAGCAGCGCTTCAGGGGTGGGGGGCACAGATACGCAGTATTTT.

The chain uses TRBV7-9 and TRBJ1-1, with TRBD1 matching 7 bases. The CDR3 is 15 residues long. V lost 4 bases and J lost 9; bases outside the gene matches: 14. Germline CDR1 is SEHNR and CDR2 is FQNEAQ (reference sequence). In DNA form, the CDR3 reads TGTGCCAGCAGCTCCGACAGGGTTGCGGGGATTAAAGCTTTCTTT. This encodes CASSSDRVAGIKAFF.

J is TRBJ2-7 and V is TRBV2; D remains unclear. There are 12 residues in the CDR3. Per the germline V gene, CDR1 is SNHLY and CDR2 is FYNNEI. Trimming pared 7 bases from V and 7 bases from J, leaving 14 bases between. CDR3 nucleotide sequence: TGTGCCAGCATGGCCTCATTCGAAGAGCAGTACTTC. Its translation: CASMASFEEQYF. Filled out from reference TRBV2 and TRBJ2-7, the complete variable domain reads EPEVTQTPSHQVTQMGQEVILRCVPISNHLYFYWYRQILGQKVEFLVSFYNNEISEKSEIFDDQFSVERPDGSNFTLKIRSTKLEDSAMYFCASMASFEEQYFGPGTRLTVT.

V is TRBV19 and J is TRBJ1-5; 7 bases match TRBD1. Germline CDR1 reads LNHDA; CDR2 reads SQIVND (reference sequence). This CDR3 contains 15 residues. V gave up 4 bases and J gave up 3 bases; unmatched junction bases: 6. The CDR3 loop reads CASSTHDRDNQPQHF. The CDR3 DNA reads as TGTGCCAGTAGTACCCACGACAGGGACAATCAGCCCCAGCATTTT. Supplemented by reference TRBV19 and TRBJ1-5, the full variable domain reads DGGITQSPKYLFRKEGQNVTLSCEQNLNHDAMYWYRQDPGQGLRLIYYSQIVNDFQKGDIAEGYSVSREKKESFPLTVTSAQKNPTAFYLCASSTHDRDNQPQHFGDGTRLSIL.

The V and J genes are TRBV24-1 and TRBJ2-3; possible D gene TRBD2, 5 bases. This CDR3 contains 14 residues. Trimming removed 9 bases from V and 5 bases from J, with 17 bases in between. Germline V CDR1 and CDR2: KGHDR, SFDVKD. The DNA for the CDR3 is TGTGCCACCCGAGGACTCCTTTCGGGAGATACGCAGTATTTT. It yields the protein CATRGLLSGDTQYF.

V usage is TRBV29-1 and J usage is TRBJ2-1, with D possibly matching TRBD2 (6 bases). The germline gives CDR1 SQVTM, CDR2 ANQGSEA. Trimming removed 4 bases at V and 9 bases at J, with 19 bases between. CDR3 length equals 14 residues. CDR3 in amino acids: CSVVRGGIAAEQFF. Here the CDR3 DNA reads TGCAGCGTTGTCCGTGGGGGAATAGCGGCTGAGCAGTTCTTC.

The V and J genes are TRBV5-8 and TRBJ1-1; D may be TRBD1 (6 bases). The V gene's germline CDR1 is SGHTS and CDR2 YDEGEE. CDR3 length: 16 residues. V was pared by 2 bases and J by 11 bases, with 25 bases between. The CDR3, as DNA: TGTGCCAGCAGCTTTAACGAAGGACAGCTTTTTATCAAGGCTTTCTTT. The encoded protein is CASSFNEGQLFIKAFF.

This clone was counted once. This chain links TRBV18 with TRBJ2-7; TRBD2 aligns across 12 bases. CDR1 KGHSH and CDR2 LQKENI come from the germline V gene. Unmatched junction bases numbered 7, after V lost 8 bases and J lost 5 bases. This CDR3 contains 14 residues. Here the CDR3 reads CASRTSGVPHEQYF. The CDR3 nucleotides are TGTGCCAGCCGGACTAGCGGGGTCCCGCACGAGCAGTACTTC.

This rearrangement joins TRBV9 to TRBJ1-5, with D tentatively TRBD1 (6 bases). The CDR3 is 14 residues long. V shed 7 bases and J shed 3 bases, with 14 bases lying between them. Germline V gives CDR1 SGDLS, CDR2 YYNGEE. The CDR3 bases are TGTGCCAGCTCACCTGGACAGTTCAATCAGCCCCAGCATTTT. Its translation is CASSPGQFNQPQHF.